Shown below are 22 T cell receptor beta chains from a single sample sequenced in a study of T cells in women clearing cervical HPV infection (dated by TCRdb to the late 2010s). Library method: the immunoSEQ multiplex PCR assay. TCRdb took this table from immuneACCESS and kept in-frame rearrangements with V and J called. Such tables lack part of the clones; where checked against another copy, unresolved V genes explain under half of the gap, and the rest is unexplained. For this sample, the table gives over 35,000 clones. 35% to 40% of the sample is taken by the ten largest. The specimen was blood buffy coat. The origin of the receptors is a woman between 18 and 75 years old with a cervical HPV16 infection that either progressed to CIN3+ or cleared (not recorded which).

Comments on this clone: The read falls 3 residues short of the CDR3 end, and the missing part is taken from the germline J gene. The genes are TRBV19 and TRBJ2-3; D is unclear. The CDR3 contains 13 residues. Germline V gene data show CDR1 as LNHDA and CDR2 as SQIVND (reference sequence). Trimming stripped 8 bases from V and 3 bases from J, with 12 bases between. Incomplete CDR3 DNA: TGTGCCAGTTCCCTTTTGGCTACAGATACG. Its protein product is CASSLLATDT. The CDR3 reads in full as CASSLLATDTQYF.

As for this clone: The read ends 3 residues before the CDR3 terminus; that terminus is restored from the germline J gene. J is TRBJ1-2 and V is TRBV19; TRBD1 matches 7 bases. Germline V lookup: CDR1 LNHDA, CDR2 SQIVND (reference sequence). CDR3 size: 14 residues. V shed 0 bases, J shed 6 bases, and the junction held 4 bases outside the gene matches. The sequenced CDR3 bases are TGTGCCAGTAGTATAGAGACAGGGTTGAATGGC. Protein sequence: CASSIETGLNG. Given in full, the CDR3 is CASSIETGLNGYTF.

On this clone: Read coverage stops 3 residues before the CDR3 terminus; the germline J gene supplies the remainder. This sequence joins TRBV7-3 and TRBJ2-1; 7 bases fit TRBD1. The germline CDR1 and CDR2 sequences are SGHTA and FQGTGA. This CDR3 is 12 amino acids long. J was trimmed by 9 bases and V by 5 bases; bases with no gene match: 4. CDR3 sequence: CASSPNRGEQFF. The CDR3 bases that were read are TGTGCCAGCAGCCCAAACAGGGGTGAG. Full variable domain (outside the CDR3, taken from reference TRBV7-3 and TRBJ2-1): GAGVSQTPSNKVTEKGKYVELRCDPISGHTALYWYRQSLGQGPEFLIYFQGTGAADDSGLPNDRFFAVRPEGSVSTLKIQRTERGDSAVYLCASSPNRGEQFFGPGTRLTVL.

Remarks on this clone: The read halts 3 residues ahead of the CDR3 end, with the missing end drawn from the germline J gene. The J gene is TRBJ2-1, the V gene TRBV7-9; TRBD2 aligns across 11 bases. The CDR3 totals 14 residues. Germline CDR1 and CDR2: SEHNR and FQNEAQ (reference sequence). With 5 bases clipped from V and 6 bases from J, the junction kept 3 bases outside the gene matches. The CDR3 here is CASSLLAGGNEQFF. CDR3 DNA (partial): TGTGCCAGCAGCCTCCTAGCGGGGGGCAATGAG.

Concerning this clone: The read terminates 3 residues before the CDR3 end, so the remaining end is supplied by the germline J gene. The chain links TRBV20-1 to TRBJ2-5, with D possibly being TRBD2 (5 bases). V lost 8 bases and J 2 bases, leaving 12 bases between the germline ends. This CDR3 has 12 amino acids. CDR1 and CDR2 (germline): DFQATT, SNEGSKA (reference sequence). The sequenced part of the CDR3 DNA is TGCAGTCAAAGATTAGCGCAAGAGACC. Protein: CSQRLAQET. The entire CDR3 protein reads CSQRLAQETQYF.

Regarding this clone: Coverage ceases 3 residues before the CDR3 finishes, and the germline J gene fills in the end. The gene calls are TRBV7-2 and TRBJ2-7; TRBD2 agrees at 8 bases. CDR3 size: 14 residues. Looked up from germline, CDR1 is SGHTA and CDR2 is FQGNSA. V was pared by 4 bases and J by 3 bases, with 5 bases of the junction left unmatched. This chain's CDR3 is CASSSRAGDYEQYF. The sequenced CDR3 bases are TGTGCCAGCAGCTCGCGAGCGGGAGACTACGAG.

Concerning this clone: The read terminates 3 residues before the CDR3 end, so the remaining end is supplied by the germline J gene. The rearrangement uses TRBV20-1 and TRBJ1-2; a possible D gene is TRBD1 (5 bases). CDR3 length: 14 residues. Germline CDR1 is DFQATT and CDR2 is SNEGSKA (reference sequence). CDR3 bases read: TGCAGTGCCCCGCGGGGGGACTACAAAGATACC. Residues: CSAPRGDYKDT. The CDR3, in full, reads CSAPRGDYKDTYTF.

The CDR3 reads CASSLGQGGSPLHF. The covered CDR3 bases are TGTGCCAGCAGCTTAGGACAGGGCGGGTCACCC. This rearrangement joins TRBV7-8 to TRBJ1-6; 7 bases align to TRBD1. The read ends 3 residues before the CDR3 terminus; that terminus is restored from the germline J gene. The germline V gene has CDR1 SGHVS and CDR2 FQNEAQ. The V segment lost 1 base and the J segment 10 bases; nucleotides outside the gene matches: 4. The length of the CDR3 is 14 residues. The full variable domain, rest sourced from reference TRBV7-8 and TRBJ1-6, is GAGVSQSPRYKVAKRGQDVALRCDPISGHVSLFWYQQALGQGPEFLTYFQNEAQLDKSGLPSDRFFAERPEGSVSTLKIQRTQQEDSAVYLCASSLGQGGSPLHFGNGTRLTVT.

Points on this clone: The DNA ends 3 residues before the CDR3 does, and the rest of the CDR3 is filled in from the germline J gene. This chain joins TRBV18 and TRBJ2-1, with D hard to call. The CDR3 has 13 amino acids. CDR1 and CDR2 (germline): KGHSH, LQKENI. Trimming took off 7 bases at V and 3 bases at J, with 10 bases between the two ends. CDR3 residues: CASLSTSYNEQFF. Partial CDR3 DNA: TGTGCCAGCTTATCCACAAGCTACAATGAG.

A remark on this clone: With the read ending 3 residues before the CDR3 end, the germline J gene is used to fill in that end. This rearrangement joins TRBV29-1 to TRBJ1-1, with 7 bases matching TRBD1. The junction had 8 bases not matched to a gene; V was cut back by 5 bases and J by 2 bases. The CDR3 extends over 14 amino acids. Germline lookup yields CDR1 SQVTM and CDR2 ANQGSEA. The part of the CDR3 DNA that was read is TGCAGCGTTCGAGACGGGACAGCTAACACTGAA. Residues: CSVRDGTANTE. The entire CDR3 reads CSVRDGTANTEAFF.

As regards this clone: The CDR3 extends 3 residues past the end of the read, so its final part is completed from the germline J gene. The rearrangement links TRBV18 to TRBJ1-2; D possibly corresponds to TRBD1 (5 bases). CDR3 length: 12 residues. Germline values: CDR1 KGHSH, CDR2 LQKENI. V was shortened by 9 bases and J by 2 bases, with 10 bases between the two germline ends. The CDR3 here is CASSNRNYGYTF. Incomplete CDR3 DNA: TGTGCCAGTTCTAACAGGAACTATGGC. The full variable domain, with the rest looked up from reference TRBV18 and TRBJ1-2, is NAGVMQNPRHLVRRRGQEARLRCSPMKGHSHVYWYRQLPEEGLKFMVYLQKENIIDESGMPKERFSAEFPKEGPSILRIQQVVRGDSAAYFCASSNRNYGYTFGSGTRLTVV.

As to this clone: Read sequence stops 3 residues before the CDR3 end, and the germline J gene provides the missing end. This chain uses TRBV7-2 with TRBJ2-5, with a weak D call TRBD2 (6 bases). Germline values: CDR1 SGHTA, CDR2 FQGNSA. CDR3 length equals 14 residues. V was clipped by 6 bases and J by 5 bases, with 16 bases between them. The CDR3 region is CASSFSWGVETQYF. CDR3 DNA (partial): TGTGCCAGCAGTTTCAGTTGGGGGGTCGAGACC.

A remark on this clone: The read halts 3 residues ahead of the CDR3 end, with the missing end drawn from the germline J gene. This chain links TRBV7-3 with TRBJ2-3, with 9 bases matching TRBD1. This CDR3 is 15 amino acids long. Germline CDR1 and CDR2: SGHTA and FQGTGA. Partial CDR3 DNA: TGTGCCAGCAGCTCCGATTTGGACAGGGGTAAGCCG. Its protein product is CASSSDLDRGKP. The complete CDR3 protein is CASSSDLDRGKPQYF.

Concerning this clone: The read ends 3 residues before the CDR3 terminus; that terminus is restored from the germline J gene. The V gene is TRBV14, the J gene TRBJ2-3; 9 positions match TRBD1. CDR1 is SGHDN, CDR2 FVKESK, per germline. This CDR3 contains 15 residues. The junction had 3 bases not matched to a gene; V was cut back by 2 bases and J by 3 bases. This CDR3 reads CASSQSTGGTDTQYF. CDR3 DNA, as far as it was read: TGTGCCAGCAGCCAATCGACAGGGGGGACAGATACG.

Incomplete CDR3 DNA: TGCAGCGTTGAAGTGTGGGCAGGGACACAAGAGACC. It translates to CSVEVWAGTQET. The CDR3 in its entirety is CSVEVWAGTQETQYF. The chain uses TRBV29-1 and TRBJ2-5; a possible D gene is TRBD1 (6 bases). The read halts 3 residues ahead of the CDR3 end, with the missing end drawn from the germline J gene. The V end lost 1 base, the J end lost 2 bases, and 14 bases lay between the germline ends. The CDR3 has 15 amino acids. Looked up from germline, CDR1 is SQVTM and CDR2 is ANQGSEA.

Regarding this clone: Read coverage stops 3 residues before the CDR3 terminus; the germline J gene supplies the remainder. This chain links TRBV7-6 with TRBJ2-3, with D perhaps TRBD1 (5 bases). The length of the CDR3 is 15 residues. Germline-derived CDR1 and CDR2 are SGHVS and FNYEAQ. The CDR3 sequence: CASSKDIRYQETQYF. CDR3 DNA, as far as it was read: TGTGCCAGCTCTAAGGACATACGGTACCAAGAGACG.

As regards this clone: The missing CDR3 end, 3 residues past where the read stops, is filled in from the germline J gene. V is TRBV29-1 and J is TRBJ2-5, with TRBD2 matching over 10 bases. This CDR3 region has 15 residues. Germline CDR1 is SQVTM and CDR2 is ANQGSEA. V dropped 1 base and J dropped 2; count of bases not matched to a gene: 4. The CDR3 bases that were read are TGCAGCGTTGAAGTGGCAGCGGGGGGGCAAGAGACC. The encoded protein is CSVEVAAGGQET. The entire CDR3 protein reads CSVEVAAGGQETQYF. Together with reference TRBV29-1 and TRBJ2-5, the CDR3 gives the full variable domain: SAVISQKPSRDICQRGTSLTIQCQVDSQVTMMFWYRQQPGQSLTLIATANQGSEATYESGFVIDKFPISRPNLTFSTLTVSNMSPEDSSIYLCSVEVAAGGQETQYFGPGTRLLVL.

The CDR3 is CSAPTPRAVYGYTF. The covered CDR3 bases are TGCAGTGCCCCGACACCACGAGCAGTCTATGGC. The gene calls are TRBV20-1 and TRBJ1-2, with D uncertain. With the read ending 3 residues before the CDR3 end, the germline J gene is used to fill in that end. Looked up from germline, CDR1 is DFQATT and CDR2 is SNEGSKA (reference sequence). V lost 6 bases to trimming and J lost 4 bases, with 18 bases between them. This CDR3 region has 14 residues.

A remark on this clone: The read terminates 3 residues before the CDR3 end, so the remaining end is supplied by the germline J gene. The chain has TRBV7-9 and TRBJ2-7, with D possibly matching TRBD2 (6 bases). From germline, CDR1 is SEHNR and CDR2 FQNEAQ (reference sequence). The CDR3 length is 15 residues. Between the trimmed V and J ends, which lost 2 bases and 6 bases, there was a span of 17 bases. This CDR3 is CASSLNSTRFSEQYF. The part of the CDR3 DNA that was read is TGTGCCAGCAGCTTAAACTCGACTAGGTTCTCCGAG. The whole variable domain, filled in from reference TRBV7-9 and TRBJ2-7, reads DTGVSQNPRHKITKRGQNVTFRCDPISEHNRLYWYRQTLGQGPEFLTYFQNEAQLEKSRLLSDRFSAERPKGSFSTLEIQRTEQGDSAMYLCASSLNSTRFSEQYFGPGTRLTVT.

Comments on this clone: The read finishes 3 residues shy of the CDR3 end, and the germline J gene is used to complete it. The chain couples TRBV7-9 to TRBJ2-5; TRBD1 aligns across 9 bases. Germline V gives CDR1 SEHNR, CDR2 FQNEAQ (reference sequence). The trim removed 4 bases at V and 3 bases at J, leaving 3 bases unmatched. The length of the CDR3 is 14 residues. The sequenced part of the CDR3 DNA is TGTGCCAGCAGCTCAAGGACAGGGGAAGAGACC. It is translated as CASSSRTGEET. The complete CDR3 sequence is CASSSRTGEETQYF.

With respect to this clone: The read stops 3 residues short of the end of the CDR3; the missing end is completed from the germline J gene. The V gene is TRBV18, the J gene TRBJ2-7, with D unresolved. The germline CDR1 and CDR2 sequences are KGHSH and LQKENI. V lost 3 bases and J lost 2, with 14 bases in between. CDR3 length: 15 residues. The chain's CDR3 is CASSPIPSGAYEQYF. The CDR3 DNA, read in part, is TGTGCCAGCTCACCGATCCCATCAGGAGCCTACGAG.

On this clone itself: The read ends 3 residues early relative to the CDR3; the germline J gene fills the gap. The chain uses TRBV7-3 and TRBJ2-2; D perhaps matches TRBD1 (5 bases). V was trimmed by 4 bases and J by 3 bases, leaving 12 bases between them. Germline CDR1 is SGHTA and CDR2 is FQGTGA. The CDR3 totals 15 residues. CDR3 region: CASSSTALYTGELFF. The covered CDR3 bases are TGTGCCAGCAGCTCGACAGCCCTCTACACCGGGGAG.